This TCR beta chain was recorded in a study of T-cell reconstitution after alpha-beta-depleted transplantation in children. Study results and limitations: T-cell counts and diversity at one year post-transplant came mainly from newly produced T cells. The origin of alpha-beta T cells about two months after transplant was reportedly several hundred expanded graft clones.

A library of TCRbeta sequences, prepared with unique molecular identifiers, was generated. TCRdb recomputed calls from the PCR reads with MiXCR, one row per CDR3 protein. The sample yields 610,000 or so distinct CDR3 sequences, approximately 30% seen once. With respect to this clonotype: Its antigen remains unknown.

The ends lost 9 bases at V and 4 bases at J; junction bases unmatched: 5. This CDR3 has 13 amino acids. Germline V CDR1 and CDR2: MNHNS, SASEGT. This TCR was sampled from a boy in the first two years of life with Wiskott-Aldrich syndrome, due to receive a stem cell transplant. The sequenced sample was PBMCs, obtained before TCRalphabeta/CD19-depleted stem cell transplant. The chain carries TRBV6-1 and TRBJ2-5, with 10 bases fitting TRBD2. This chain's CDR3 is CASKAGGGETQYF. The CDR3 DNA follows: TGTGCCAGTAAAGCGGGAGGGGGAGAGACCCAGTACTTC.